A selection of T cell receptor beta chains follows, all from one sample in a study of tumor-infiltrating lymphocytes in primary liver carcinoma. TCRdb used MiXCR to reprocess the multiplex PCR reads, holding one entry per CDR3 protein. The table shows some 120,000 distinct CDR3 sequences, with 64% occurring only once. The sample taken for sequencing was liver tumor tissue from sampling region 3. The receptors were gathered from a woman aged 55-75 years with primary liver carcinoma and hepatitis B virus infection. CDR3s include the opening cysteine and the closing phenylalanine or tryptophan. A D gene is named only where the DNA matches it firmly. Clone size appears in some rows only: once, few, many, or a class for an expanded clone.

CDR3nt | CDR3aa | v_gene | abundance | j_gene | d_gene
TGCGCCAGCAGCTTCCAGGGCGGAGGAACTGAAGCTTTCTTT | CASSFQGGGTEAFF | TRBV5-1 | many | TRBJ1-1 | NA
TGTGCCAGCAGCTTAGTAGGGACTCGTAATGAGCAGTTCTTC | CASSLVGTRNEQFF | TRBV7-9 | NA | TRBJ2-1 | NA
TGTGCCAGCAGCCCGTCGGCCCCCGGGACTGAAGCTTTCTTT | CASSPSAPGTEAFF | TRBV7-6 | NA | TRBJ1-1 | NA
TGTGCCAGCAGTTTTACTCTAGCGGCCACTGGGACAGATACGCAGTATTTT | CASSFTLAATGTDTQYF | TRBV28 | few | TRBJ2-3 | TRBD2
TGTGCCATCAGAAATCCGGGGCTAGCCTACGAGGAGTACTTC | CAIRNPGLAYEEYF | TRBV11-2 | NA | TRBJ2-7 | NA
TGTGTCAGCGGCCAGACAGCCACCTCTGGAAACACCATATATTTT | CVSGQTATSGNTIYF | TRBV11-2 | NA | TRBJ1-3 | NA
TGCAGCGTTGAGCTGGGCAGCTTCTACGAGCAGTACTTC | CSVELGSFYEQYF | TRBV29-1 | NA | TRBJ2-7 | NA
TGCAACGTGACAGAAGAAACCACCTACGACGAACAGTACTTC | CNVTEETTYDEQYF | TRBV29-1 | NA | TRBJ2-7 | NA
TGTGCCAGCAGCCACCCTCACAGGGGCCTGAGAACCGGGGAGCTGTTTTTT | CASSHPHRGLRTGELFF | TRBV6-5 | NA | TRBJ2-2 | TRBD1
TGTGCCAGCGGGGCGTCGCTCGGCCAGTACACTGAAGCTTTCTTT | CASGASLGQYTEAFF | TRBV28 | few | TRBJ1-1 | NA
TGTGCCAGCAGCTTTTCCCTAGCGGGAGTTGAAGACACCGGGGAGCTGTTTTTT | CASSFSLAGVEDTGELFF | TRBV7-9 | NA | TRBJ2-2 | TRBD2
TGTGCCAGCAGCCCCTGGGCGGCACAGCAGTACTTC | CASSPWAAQQYF | TRBV11-2 | NA | TRBJ2-7 | NA
TGTGCCAGTGCAGTCACCGGGGGTAGGGGGAACACTGAAGCTTTCTTT | CASAVTGGRGNTEAFF | TRBV19 | few | TRBJ1-1 | NA
TGCGCCAGCAGCTCGGTGGGGGACTCACCCCTCCACTTT | CASSSVGDSPLHF | TRBV5-1 | NA | TRBJ1-6 | NA
TGTGCCAGCAGTGAACCCCGGGACAGGTTATCTGGCTACACCTTC | CASSEPRDRLSGYTF | TRBV6-6 | many | TRBJ1-2 | TRBD1
TGTGCCAGCAAGTCCGCCCGGGGTGTGGGTTCACCCCTCCACTTT | CASKSARGVGSPLHF | TRBV11-2 | NA | TRBJ1-6 | NA
TGCAGCGTTGACTCGGGGGACGCGAACACCGGGGAGCTGTTTTTT | CSVDSGDANTGELFF | TRBV29-1 | NA | TRBJ2-2 | NA
TGTGCCAGCAGCTTCGGAGGCTCTAGCCCCTACGAGCAGTACTTC | CASSFGGSSPYEQYF | TRBV5-4 | NA | TRBJ2-7 | NA
TGTGCCAGCAGCTTCGGAGGCTCTAGCTCCTACGAGCAGTACTTC | CASSFGGSSSYEQYF | TRBV5-4 | many | TRBJ2-7 | NA
TGTAGCTTGAGGACAGGGGGACCCTACGATGAGCAGTTCTTC | CSLRTGGPYDEQFF | TRBV29-1 | few | TRBJ2-1 | TRBD1
TGCGCCAGCAGCCAACCCGACAGGGGGCGGGGAGATACGCAGTATTTT | CASSQPDRGRGDTQYF | TRBV4-1 | many | TRBJ2-3 | TRBD1
TGCAGCGTTGTCGGCATGGGGGTTACCGGGGAGCTATTTTTT | CSVVGMGVTGELFF | TRBV29-1 | NA | TRBJ2-2 | NA
TGTGCCAGTAGTATAGTTCCCACAGATATGCAGTATTTT | CASSIVPTDMQYF | TRBV19 | NA | TRBJ2-3 | NA
TGTGCCAGCAGCTTAGTTCGGCAGAAGAATGAAAAACTGTTTTTT | CASSLVRQKNEKLFF | TRBV7-9 | many | TRBJ1-4 | NA
TGCGCCAGCAGCCTACGGACTAGCGGGAACTCCCCCCCCTACGATCAGTACTTC | CASSLRTSGNSPPYDQYF | TRBV5-1 | NA | TRBJ2-7 | TRBD2
TGTGCCTGCAGTGTTCGGGCAGTGTCCGCTTTCCAAGAGACCCAGTACTTC | CACSVRAVSAFQETQYF | TRBV25-1 | NA | TRBJ2-5 | NA
TGTGCCAGAGGGCTTCGACTAGCGGGAGTAGTCAATGAGCAGTTCTTC | CARGLRLAGVVNEQFF | TRBV6-1 | NA | TRBJ2-1 | TRBD2
TGTGCCAGCAGCTTAGCAATGGGGAGGAGGAGCACATGTACGCAGTATTTT | CASSLAMGRRSTCTQYF | TRBV11-2 | NA | TRBJ2-3 | NA
TGTGCTAGCGGTCCGGACTTGAGGTATAGGGAGCAGTTCTTC | CASGPDLRYREQFF | TRBV11-2 | NA | TRBJ2-1 | NA
TGCGCCAGCAGCCACTCCCTAGAAGATCCTAGGGCGACCTATAGCTACACCTTC | CASSHSLEDPRATYSYTF | TRBV4-1 | NA | TRBJ1-2 | NA
TGTACTAGCAGCAACTACGAGCAGTACTTC | CTSSNYEQYF | TRBV6-1 | NA | TRBJ2-7 | NA
TGTGCCAGCACAAGTCAGGGGGTCTCGAACTCCTACGAGCAGTACTTC | CASTSQGVSNSYEQYF | TRBV7-9 | NA | TRBJ2-7 | TRBD1